The 25 T cell receptor beta chains in this list originate from one sample, sequenced in a study of T-cell reconstitution after alpha-beta-depleted transplantation in children. The authors prepared the TCRbeta library with unique molecular identifiers. MiXCR, applied by TCRdb to the PCR reads, yields one record per CDR3 protein. The profile shows more than 200,000 distinct CDR3 sequences, 17% of them singletons. The sequenced sample was PBMCs, mostly from graft donor cells, obtained 360 days after TCRalphabeta/CD19-depleted stem cell transplant. All receptors derive from a male patient between 2 and 15 years old who had a stem cell transplant for acute lymphoblastic leukemia, so the T cells may come from the graft donor.

This chain uses TRBV12-3 or TRBV12-4 with TRBJ2-7; tentatively, D is TRBD2 (5 bases). The ends were cut back, 3 bases at V and 0 bases at J, with 15 bases in the middle. This CDR3 is 16 amino acids long. CDR3: CASSLGPTTNSYEQYF. The CDR3 DNA reads as TGTGCCAGCAGTTTGGGCCCGACTACCAACTCCTACGAGCAGTACTTC.

This clonotype was found a few times. This chain links TRBV20-1 with TRBJ2-5, with D perhaps assigned TRBD1 or TRBD2 (5 bases each). Deletions cut 6 bases from V and 1 base from J, with 12 bases between. In germline, CDR1 is DFQATT, CDR2 SNEGSKA (reference sequence). CDR3 length: 13 amino acids. The CDR3 here is CSAWDLPQETQYF. Here the CDR3 DNA reads TGCAGTGCCTGGGACCTCCCCCAAGAGACCCAGTACTTC.

This clonotype was counted a few times. V is TRBV5-1 and J is TRBJ2-5; possibly TRBD2 for D (6 bases). The V end lost 3 bases, the J end lost 1 base, and 13 bases lay between the germline ends. CDR1 is SGHRS, CDR2 YFSETQ, per germline. The CDR3 sequence is 15 residues long. The CDR3 loop reads CASSSAAAGQETQYF. In DNA form, the CDR3 reads TGCGCCAGCAGCTCGGCGGCAGCGGGCCAAGAGACCCAGTACTTC.

The chain uses TRBV19 and TRBJ1-3, with no clear D. Germline V CDR1 and CDR2: LNHDA, SQIVND (reference sequence). V shed 8 bases and J shed 0 bases, with 17 bases lying between them. This CDR3 comprises 16 residues. The CDR3: CASSPYGRSSGNTIYF. The DNA of the CDR3 is TGTGCCAGTTCACCCTACGGTCGGAGCTCTGGAAACACCATATATTTT.

Many counts were recorded for this clonotype. As DNA, the CDR3 is TGCAGTGCCGACCCACAGGGGAGGCGCCACGAGCAGTACTTC. It specifies CSADPQGRRHEQYF. The gene calls are TRBV20-1 and TRBJ2-7, with a possible D match to TRBD1 (7 bases). The CDR3 has 14 amino acids. The V and J ends lost 6 bases and 5 bases respectively, with 20 bases between them. Germline values: CDR1 DFQATT, CDR2 SNEGSKA (reference sequence).

The sample holds a few counts of this clonotype. The chain has TRBV7-2 and TRBJ1-2; TRBD1 might be the D (5 bases). Per germline, CDR1 SGHTA and CDR2 FQGNSA. The CDR3 runs to 11 residues. V gave up 10 bases and J gave up 4 bases, with 10 bases separating them. The CDR3 DNA is TGTGCCACGTCTGGGGGCTATGGCTACACCTTC. Translated, it gives CATSGGYGYTF.

J is TRBJ2-7 and V is TRBV27; D might be TRBD1 or TRBD2, each matching 5 bases. The CDR3 totals 13 residues. The V and J ends lost 4 bases and 3 bases respectively, with 10 bases between them. Germline assignment: CDR1 MNHEY and CDR2 SMNVEV (reference sequence). The CDR3 region has the DNA TGTGCCAGCAGTTCGGGAACAGGCTACGAGCAGTACTTC. Its protein product is CASSSGTGYEQYF.

This sequence joins TRBV10-3 and TRBJ2-3; weak D call: TRBD1 (6 bases). V gave up 2 bases and J gave up 2 bases, with 8 bases separating them. This CDR3 region has 14 residues. Germline-derived CDR1 and CDR2 are ENHRY and SYGVKD. The CDR3 region is CAISEDRYTDTQYF. In DNA form, the CDR3 reads TGTGCCATCAGTGAGGACAGGTACACAGATACGCAGTATTTT.

This sequence joins TRBV24-1 and TRBJ1-1; D is possibly TRBD1 (6 bases). The germline V and J ends were trimmed by 4 bases and 2 bases, with 7 bases remaining between them. Germline V lookup: CDR1 KGHDR, CDR2 SFDVKD. The CDR3 contains 13 residues. DNA of the CDR3: TGTGCCACCAGTGAGGGACATAACACTGAAGCTTTCTTT. Its protein is CATSEGHNTEAFF.

The V gene is TRBV4-2, the J gene TRBJ2-7; weak D call: TRBD1 (6 bases). Trimming left V 1 base short and J 5 bases short, with 15 bases between. This CDR3 is 15 amino acids long. The V gene's germline CDR1 is LGHNA and CDR2 YNFKEQ. In nucleotides, the CDR3 is TGTGCCAGCAGCCAAGTTGCGGCCCAGGGGAACGAGCAGTACTTC. It translates to CASSQVAAQGNEQYF.

This clonotype has a handful of counts. This chain joins TRBV24-1 and TRBJ1-2, with D hard to call. The length of the CDR3 is 12 residues. In germline, CDR1 is KGHDR, CDR2 SFDVKD. With 0 bases removed from V and 10 bases from J, the gap between germline ends came to 8 bases. For the CDR3, the DNA is TGTGCCACCAGTGATTTGCGACGTGTCTACACCTTC. It codes for CATSDLRRVYTF.

The chain couples TRBV5-6 to TRBJ2-5; 8 bases fit TRBD1. Germline V gene lookup returns CDR1 SGHDT and CDR2 YYEEEE. The CDR3 is made up of 13 amino acids. J was trimmed by 4 bases and V by 6 bases; bases with no gene match: 5. The CDR3 DNA sequence: TGTGCCAGCAACGACAGGGGCGGAGAGACCCAGTACTTC. Translating gives CASNDRGGETQYF.

This chain connects TRBV29-1 to TRBJ2-7; no definite D call. Between the trimmed V and J ends, which lost 0 bases and 1 base, there was a span of 7 bases. This CDR3 contains 13 residues. Germline V gene data show CDR1 as SQVTM and CDR2 as ANQGSEA. The CDR3 here is CSVEDGISYEQYF. CDR3 bases: TGCAGCGTTGAAGATGGCATATCCTACGAGCAGTACTTC.

This chain connects TRBV7-2 to TRBJ2-7; 7 bases are a match to TRBD1. The CDR3 consists of 15 residues. J lost 2 bases, V lost 6 bases, and 10 bases had no gene match. In germline, CDR1 is SGHTA, CDR2 FQGNSA. The CDR3, as DNA: TGTGCCAGCAGATCTCTCGACAGGGTAACCTACGAGCAGTACTTC. This codes for CASRSLDRVTYEQYF.

The rearrangement uses TRBV5-6 and TRBJ2-1, with no clear D. V lost 3 bases, J lost 8 bases, and 9 bases lay in between. The CDR3 covers 12 residues. Germline V gene lookup returns CDR1 SGHDT and CDR2 YYEEEE. The CDR3 bases are TGTGCCAGCAGCTCCCTGTTGGATGAGCAGTTCTTC. Amino acid sequence: CASSSLLDEQFF.

The chain joins TRBV5-1 to TRBJ2-2; no clear D. V was cut by 1 base and J by 0 bases, with 4 bases left in between. The germline V gene encodes CDR1 SGHRS and CDR2 YFSETQ. The CDR3 contains 14 residues. CDR3 sequence reads: CASSLRTNTGELFF. The CDR3 bases are TGCGCCAGCAGCTTGCGGACGAACACCGGGGAGCTGTTTTTT.

A few counts support this clonotype. The chain combines TRBV11-2 with TRBJ2-5; D gene unclear. Between the trimmed V and J ends, which lost 1 base and 2 bases, there was a span of 14 bases. The germline gives CDR1 SGHAT, CDR2 FQNNGV. CDR3 size: 16 residues. The CDR3 protein is CASSLVLFRFQETQYF. CDR3 DNA: TGTGCCAGCAGCTTAGTGTTGTTCCGTTTTCAAGAGACCCAGTACTTC.

This chain joins TRBV7-2 and TRBJ2-7; 7 nucleotides agree with TRBD1. J lost 1 base, V lost 5 bases, and 8 bases had no gene match. CDR3 size: 15 residues. Germline V CDR1 and CDR2: SGHTA, FQGNSA. The CDR3 loop reads CASSTDRAASYEQYF. CDR3 sequence (DNA): TGTGCCAGCAGCACTGACAGGGCCGCATCCTACGAGCAGTACTTC.

V gene TRBV11-1 combines with J gene TRBJ2-2, with D unclear. V was pared by 8 bases and J by 7 bases, with 23 bases between. This CDR3 has 16 residues. Per the germline V gene, CDR1 is SGHAT and CDR2 is FQDESV (reference sequence). The CDR3 protein is CASGLGVVLPLGELFF. In DNA form, the CDR3 reads TGTGCCAGCGGTTTGGGTGTGGTTCTGCCCCTCGGGGAGCTGTTTTTT.

The J gene is TRBJ2-5, the V gene TRBV4-3; no clear D gene. Germline loops: CDR1 LGHNA, CDR2 YSLEER. The CDR3 extends over 15 amino acids. V gave up 1 base and J gave up 5 bases, with 14 bases separating them. The CDR3 DNA sequence: TGCGCCAGCAGCCAAGGGCTGTCGGGTCGGGAGACCCAGTACTTC. Its translation: CASSQGLSGRETQYF.

This chain joins TRBV7-9 and TRBJ2-7; no definite D call. This CDR3 spans 14 amino acids. V was cut by 5 bases and J by 3 bases, with 14 bases left in between. Germline CDR1 reads SEHNR; CDR2 reads FQNEAQ (reference sequence). The CDR3 region has the DNA TGTGCCAGCAGCGGGCAGCTTGGGGTCTACGAGCAGTACTTC. It translates to CASSGQLGVYEQYF.

This clonotype was counted only a few times. The chain employs TRBV9 and TRBJ2-1; 7 bases align to TRBD2. Germline V gene sequence: CDR1 SGDLS, CDR2 YYNGEE. The CDR3 is 16 amino acids. The ends lost 0 bases at V and 5 bases at J; junction bases unmatched: 8. The CDR3 reads CASSVGAAGVDNEQFF. CDR3 sequence (DNA): TGTGCCAGCAGCGTAGGTGCTGCGGGGGTGGACAATGAGCAGTTCTTC. The full variable domain, its missing parts supplied by reference TRBV9 and TRBJ2-1, is DSGVTQTPKHLITATGQRVTLRCSPRSGDLSVYWYQQSLDQGLQFLIQYYNGEERAKGNILERFSAQQFPDLHSELNLSSLELGDSALYFCASSVGAAGVDNEQFFGPGTRLTVL.

This clonotype was seen a handful of times. The rearrangement links TRBV30 to TRBJ2-5, with no clear D. The V end lost 7 bases, the J end lost 4 bases, and 7 bases lay between the germline ends. The CDR3 is 10 residues long. CDR1 and CDR2 from the germline V gene are GTSNPN and SVGIG (reference sequence). CDR3 loop: CAYGRETQYF. The DNA for the CDR3 is TGTGCCTACGGTAGAGAGACCCAGTACTTC.

This clonotype occurred a few times. The J gene is TRBJ2-3, the V gene TRBV5-1; no firm D call. Germline CDR1 and CDR2: SGHRS and YFSETQ. V lost 0 bases and J lost 12, with 11 bases in between. This CDR3 comprises 12 residues. The CDR3 here is CASSLADATQYF. CDR3 DNA: TGCGCCAGCAGCTTGGCGGACGCAACCCAGTATTTT.

This clonotype was counted between two and nine times. This chain joins TRBV6-1 and TRBJ2-3; 8 bases line up with TRBD1. Per the germline V gene, CDR1 is MNHNS and CDR2 is SASEGT. There are 15 residues in the CDR3. V shed 7 bases and J 0 bases; nucleotides not matched to a gene: 6. CDR3 in amino acids: CASILDRESTDTQYF. The DNA for the CDR3 is TGTGCCAGCATCCTGGACAGGGAAAGCACAGATACGCAGTATTTT.